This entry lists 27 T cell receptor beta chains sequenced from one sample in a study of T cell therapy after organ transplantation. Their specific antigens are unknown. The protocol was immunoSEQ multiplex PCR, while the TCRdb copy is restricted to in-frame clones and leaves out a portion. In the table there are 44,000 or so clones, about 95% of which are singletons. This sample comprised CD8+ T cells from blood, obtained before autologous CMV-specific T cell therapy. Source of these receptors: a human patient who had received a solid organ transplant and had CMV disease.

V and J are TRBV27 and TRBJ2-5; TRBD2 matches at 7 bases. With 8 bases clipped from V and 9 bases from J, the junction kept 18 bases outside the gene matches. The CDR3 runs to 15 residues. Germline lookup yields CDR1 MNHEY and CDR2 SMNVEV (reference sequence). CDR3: CASQERGFRREAQYF. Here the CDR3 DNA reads TGTGCCAGCCAGGAACGGGGCTTCCGACGGGAGGCCCAGTACTTC.

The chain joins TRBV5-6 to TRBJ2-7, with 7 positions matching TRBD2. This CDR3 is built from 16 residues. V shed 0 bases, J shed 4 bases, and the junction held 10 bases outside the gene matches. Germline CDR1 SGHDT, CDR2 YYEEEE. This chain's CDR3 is CASSLGWGEGLYEQYF. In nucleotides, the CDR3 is TGTGCCAGCAGCTTGGGCTGGGGGGAGGGCTTGTACGAGCAGTACTTC.

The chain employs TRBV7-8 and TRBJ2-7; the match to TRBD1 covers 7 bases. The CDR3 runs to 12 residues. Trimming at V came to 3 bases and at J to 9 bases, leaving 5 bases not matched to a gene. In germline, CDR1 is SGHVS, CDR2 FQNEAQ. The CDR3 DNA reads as TGTGCCAGCAGCTTGGAGGACAGGCTGCAGTACTTC. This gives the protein CASSLEDRLQYF. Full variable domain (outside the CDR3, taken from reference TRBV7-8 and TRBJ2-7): GAGVSQSPRYKVAKRGQDVALRCDPISGHVSLFWYQQALGQGPEFLTYFQNEAQLDKSGLPSDRFFAERPEGSVSTLKIQRTQQEDSAVYLCASSLEDRLQYFGPGTRLTVT.

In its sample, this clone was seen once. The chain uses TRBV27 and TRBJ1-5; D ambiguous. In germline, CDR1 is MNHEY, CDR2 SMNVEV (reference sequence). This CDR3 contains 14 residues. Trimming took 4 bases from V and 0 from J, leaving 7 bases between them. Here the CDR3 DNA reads TGTGCCAGCAGTTCGGGATTTAGCAATCAGCCCCAGCATTTT. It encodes CASSSGFSNQPQHF.

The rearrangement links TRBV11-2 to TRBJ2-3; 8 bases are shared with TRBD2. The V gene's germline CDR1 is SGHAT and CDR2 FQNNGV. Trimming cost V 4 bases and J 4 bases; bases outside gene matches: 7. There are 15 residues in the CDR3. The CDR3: CASSYRSGSSDTQYF. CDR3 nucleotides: TGTGCCAGCAGCTACAGAAGCGGGAGTTCAGATACGCAGTATTTT.

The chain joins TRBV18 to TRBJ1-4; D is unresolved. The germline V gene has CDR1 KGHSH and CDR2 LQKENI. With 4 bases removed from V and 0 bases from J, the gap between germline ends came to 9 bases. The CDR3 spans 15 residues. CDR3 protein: CASSLIDPTNEKLFF. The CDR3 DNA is TGTGCCAGCTCACTGATAGACCCAACTAATGAAAAACTGTTTTTT.

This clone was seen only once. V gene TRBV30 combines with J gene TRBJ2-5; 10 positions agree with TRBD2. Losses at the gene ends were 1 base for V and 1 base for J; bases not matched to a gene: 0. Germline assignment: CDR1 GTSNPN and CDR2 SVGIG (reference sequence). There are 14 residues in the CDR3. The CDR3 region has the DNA TGTGCCTGGAGTGAGCGGGGGGGCCAAGAGACCCAGTACTTC. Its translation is CAWSERGGQETQYF.

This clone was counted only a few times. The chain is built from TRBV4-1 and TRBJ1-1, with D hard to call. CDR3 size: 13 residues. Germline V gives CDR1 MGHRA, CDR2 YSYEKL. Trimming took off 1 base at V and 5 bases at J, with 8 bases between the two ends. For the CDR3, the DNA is TGCGCCAGCAGCCAAGGGGCAGAGACTGAAGCTTTCTTT. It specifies CASSQGAETEAFF.

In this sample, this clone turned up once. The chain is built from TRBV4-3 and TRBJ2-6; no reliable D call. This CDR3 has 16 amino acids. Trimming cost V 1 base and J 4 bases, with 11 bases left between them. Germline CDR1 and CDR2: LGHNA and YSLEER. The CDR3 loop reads CASSQAVQGGANVLTF. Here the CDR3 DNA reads TGCGCCAGCAGCCAAGCAGTCCAAGGGGGGGCCAACGTCCTGACTTTC.

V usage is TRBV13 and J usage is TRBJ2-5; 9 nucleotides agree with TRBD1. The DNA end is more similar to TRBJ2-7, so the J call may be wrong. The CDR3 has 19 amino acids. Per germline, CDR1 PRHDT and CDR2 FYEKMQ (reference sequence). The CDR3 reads CASSSDGTGSDYTSYEQYF. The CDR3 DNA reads TGTGCCAGCAGCTCAGACGGGACAGGGAGTGATTATACGTCCTACGAGCAGTACTTC.

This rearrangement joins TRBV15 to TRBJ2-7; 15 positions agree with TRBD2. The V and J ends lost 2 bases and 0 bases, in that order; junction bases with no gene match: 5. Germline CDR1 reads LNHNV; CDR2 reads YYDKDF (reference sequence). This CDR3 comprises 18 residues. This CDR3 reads CATSRYGLAGGSSYEQYF. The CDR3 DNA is TGTGCCACCAGCAGATACGGACTAGCGGGGGGGAGCTCCTACGAGCAGTACTTC.

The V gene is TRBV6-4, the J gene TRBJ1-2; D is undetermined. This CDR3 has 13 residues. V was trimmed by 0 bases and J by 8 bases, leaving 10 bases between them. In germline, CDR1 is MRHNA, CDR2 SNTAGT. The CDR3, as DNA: TGTGCCAGCAGTGACTCGGCCACGCAGGGCTACACCTTC. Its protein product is CASSDSATQGYTF.

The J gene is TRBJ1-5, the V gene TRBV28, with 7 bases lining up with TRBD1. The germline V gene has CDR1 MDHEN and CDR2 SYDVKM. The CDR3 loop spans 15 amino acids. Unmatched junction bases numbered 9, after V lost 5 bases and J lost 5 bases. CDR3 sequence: CASSPDRVPDQPQHF. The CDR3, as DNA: TGTGCCAGCAGTCCCGACAGGGTACCGGATCAGCCCCAGCATTTT.

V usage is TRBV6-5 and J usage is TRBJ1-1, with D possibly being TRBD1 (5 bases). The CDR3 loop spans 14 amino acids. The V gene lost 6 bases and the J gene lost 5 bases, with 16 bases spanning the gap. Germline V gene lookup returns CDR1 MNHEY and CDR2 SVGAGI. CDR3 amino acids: CASSTWGPATEAFF. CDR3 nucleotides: TGTGCCAGCAGCACGTGGGGCCCTGCGACTGAAGCTTTCTTT.

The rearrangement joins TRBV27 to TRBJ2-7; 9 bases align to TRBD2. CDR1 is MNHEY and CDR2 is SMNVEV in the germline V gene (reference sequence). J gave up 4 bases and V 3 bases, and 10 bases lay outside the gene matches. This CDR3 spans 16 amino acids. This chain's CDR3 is CASSFSASSGEYEQYF. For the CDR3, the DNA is TGTGCCAGCAGTTTTTCGGCGTCTAGCGGGGAATACGAGCAGTACTTC.

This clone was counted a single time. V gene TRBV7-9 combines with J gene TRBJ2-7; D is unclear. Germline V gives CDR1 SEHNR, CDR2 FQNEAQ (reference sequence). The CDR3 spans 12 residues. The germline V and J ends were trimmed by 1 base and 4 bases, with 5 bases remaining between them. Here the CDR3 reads CASSLVGYEQYF. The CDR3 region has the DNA TGTGCCAGCAGCTTAGTAGGGTACGAGCAGTACTTC.

CDR3 bases: TGTGCCAGCAGCTTAGCATTGGCGAAGGTCCACGAGCAGTACTTC. Protein: CASSLALAKVHEQYF. The V gene is TRBV7-9, the J gene TRBJ2-7, with D hard to call. The CDR3 covers 15 residues. The V and J ends lost 0 bases and 5 bases respectively, with 14 bases between them. CDR1 and CDR2 from the germline V gene are SEHNR and FQNEAQ (reference sequence).

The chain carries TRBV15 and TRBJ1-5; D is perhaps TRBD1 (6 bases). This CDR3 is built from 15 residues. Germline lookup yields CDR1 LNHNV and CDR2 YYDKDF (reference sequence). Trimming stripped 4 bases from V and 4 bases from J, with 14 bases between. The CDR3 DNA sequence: TGTGCCACCAGCAATAGTGGGACACTTAATCAGCCCCAGCATTTT. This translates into CATSNSGTLNQPQHF.

CDR3 loop: CAWTGETDYEQYF. For the CDR3, the DNA is TGTGCCTGGACAGGGGAGACAGACTACGAGCAGTACTTC. The chain combines TRBV30 with TRBJ2-7, with D perhaps TRBD1 (6 bases). The CDR3 is made up of 13 amino acids. Per the germline V gene, CDR1 is GTSNPN and CDR2 is SVGIG (reference sequence). Trimming removed 4 bases at V and 3 bases at J, with 13 bases between.

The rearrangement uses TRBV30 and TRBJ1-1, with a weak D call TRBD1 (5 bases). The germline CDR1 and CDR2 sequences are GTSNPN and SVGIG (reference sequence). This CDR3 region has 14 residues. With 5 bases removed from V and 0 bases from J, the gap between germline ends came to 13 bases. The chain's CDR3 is CAWESEGLNTEAFF. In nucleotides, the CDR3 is TGTGCCTGGGAGAGTGAGGGGCTGAACACTGAAGCTTTCTTT. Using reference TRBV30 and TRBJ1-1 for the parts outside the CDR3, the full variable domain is SQTIHQWPATLVQPVGSPLSLECTVEGTSNPNLYWYRQAAGRGLQLLFYSVGIGQISSEVPQNLSASRPQDRQFILSSKKLLLSDSGFYLCAWESEGLNTEAFFGQGTRLTVV.

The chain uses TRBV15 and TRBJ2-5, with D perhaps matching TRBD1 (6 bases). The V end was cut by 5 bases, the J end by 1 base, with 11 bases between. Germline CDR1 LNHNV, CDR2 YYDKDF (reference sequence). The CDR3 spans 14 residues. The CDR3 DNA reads TGTGCCACCAGCCCACTCAGGGGCCAAGAGACCCAGTACTTC. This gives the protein CATSPLRGQETQYF.

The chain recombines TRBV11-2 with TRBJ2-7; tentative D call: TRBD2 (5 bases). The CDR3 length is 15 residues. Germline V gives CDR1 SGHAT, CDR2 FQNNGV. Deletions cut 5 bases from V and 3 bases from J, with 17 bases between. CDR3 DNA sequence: TGTGCCAGCAGCGCTACGGGCGGGTCCCTCTACGAGCAGTACTTC. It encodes CASSATGGSLYEQYF.

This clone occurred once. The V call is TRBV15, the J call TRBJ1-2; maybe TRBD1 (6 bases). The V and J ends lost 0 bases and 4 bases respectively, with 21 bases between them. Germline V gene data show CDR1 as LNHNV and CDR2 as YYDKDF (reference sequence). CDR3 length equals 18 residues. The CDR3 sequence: CATSRDRVTGAGAYGYTF. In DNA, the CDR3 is TGTGCCACCAGCAGAGATCGAGTAACAGGCGCAGGGGCCTATGGCTACACCTTC.

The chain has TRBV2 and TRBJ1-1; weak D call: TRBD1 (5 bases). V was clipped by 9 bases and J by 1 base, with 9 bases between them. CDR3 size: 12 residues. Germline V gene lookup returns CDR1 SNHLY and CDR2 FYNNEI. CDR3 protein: CASIGQNTEAFF. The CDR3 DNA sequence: TGTGCCAGTATTGGACAGAACACTGAAGCTTTCTTT.

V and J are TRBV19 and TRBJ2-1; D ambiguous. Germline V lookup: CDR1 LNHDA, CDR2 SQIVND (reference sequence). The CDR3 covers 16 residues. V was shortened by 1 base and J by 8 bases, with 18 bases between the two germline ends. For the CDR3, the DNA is TGTGCCAGTAGTATAGGGCTTGGAGTAGCCGGCTATGAGCAGTTCTTC. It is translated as CASSIGLGVAGYEQFF.

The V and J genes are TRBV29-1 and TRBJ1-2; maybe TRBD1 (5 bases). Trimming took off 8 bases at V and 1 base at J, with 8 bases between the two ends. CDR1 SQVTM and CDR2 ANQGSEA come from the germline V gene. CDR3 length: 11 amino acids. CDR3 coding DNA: TGCAGCTATGACAGTAACTATGGCTACACCTTC. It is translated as CSYDSNYGYTF. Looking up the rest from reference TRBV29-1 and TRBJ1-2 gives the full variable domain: SAVISQKPSRDICQRGTSLTIQCQVDSQVTMMFWYRQQPGQSLTLIATANQGSEATYESGFVIDKFPISRPNLTFSTLTVSNMSPEDSSIYLCSYDSNYGYTFGSGTRLTVV.

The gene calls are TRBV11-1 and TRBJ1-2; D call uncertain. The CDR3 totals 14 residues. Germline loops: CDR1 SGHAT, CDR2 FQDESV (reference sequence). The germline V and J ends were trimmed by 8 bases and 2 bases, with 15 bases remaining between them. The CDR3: CASHPLAENYGYTF. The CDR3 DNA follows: TGTGCCAGCCACCCCTTGGCAGAGAACTATGGCTACACCTTC.